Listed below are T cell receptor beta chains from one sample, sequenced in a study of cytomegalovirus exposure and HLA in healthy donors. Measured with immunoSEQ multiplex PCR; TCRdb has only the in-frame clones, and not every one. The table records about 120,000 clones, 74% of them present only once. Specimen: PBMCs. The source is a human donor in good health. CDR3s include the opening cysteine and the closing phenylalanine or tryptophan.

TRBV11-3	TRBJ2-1	CASSFSTAVNEQFF
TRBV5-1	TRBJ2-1	CASSLDLAVDEQFF
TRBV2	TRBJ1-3	CAGLGEGTGNTIYF
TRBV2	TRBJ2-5	CASSESRRAETQYF
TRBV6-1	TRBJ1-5	CASSIQVVNQPQHF
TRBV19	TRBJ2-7	CASSKARQNYEQYF
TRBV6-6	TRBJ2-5	CASSYSGTSGQETQYF
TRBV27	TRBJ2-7	CASSPSRLTLAGYEQYF
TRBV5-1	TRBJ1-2	CASSPARVDYGYTF
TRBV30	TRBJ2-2	CAWRAGQVTGELFF
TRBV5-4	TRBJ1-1	CASSFSQAGWTEAFF
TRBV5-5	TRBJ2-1	CASSRDSPAYNEQFF
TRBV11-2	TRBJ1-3	CASSQTGGSFTIYF
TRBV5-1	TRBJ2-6	CASSLDGTGGPPSGANVLTF
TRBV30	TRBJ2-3	CAWGRRDSSTDTQYF
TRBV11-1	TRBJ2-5	CASSPIAPVEGTETQYF
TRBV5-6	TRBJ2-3	CASSLRLAVTDTQYF
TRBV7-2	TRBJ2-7	CASSSRGQRSSYEQYF
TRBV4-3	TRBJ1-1	CASSQEGLGLGAEAFF
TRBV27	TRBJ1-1	CASSLTRGLKVTEAFF
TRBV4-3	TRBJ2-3	CASSPGIIDTQYF
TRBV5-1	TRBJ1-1	CASSLFRANTEAFF
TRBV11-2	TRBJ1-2	CASSLGNIFGGGYTF
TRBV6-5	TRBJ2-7	CASSYSGQGSSGEQYF
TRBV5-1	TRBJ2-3	CASSFPRGLITDTQYF
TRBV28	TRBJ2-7	CASRLQGRLYEQYF
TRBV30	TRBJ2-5	CAWSGGRRETQYF
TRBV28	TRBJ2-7	CASSKLGQGGSYEQYF
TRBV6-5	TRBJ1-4	CASSYGDRDGKLFF
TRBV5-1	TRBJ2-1	CASSLVGGAYNEQFF
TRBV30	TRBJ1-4	CAWSAGDEKLFF
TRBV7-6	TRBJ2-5	CASSGGARGQETQYF
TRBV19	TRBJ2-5	CASGRLGEGETQYF
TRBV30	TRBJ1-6	CAWSVPGQGSPLHF
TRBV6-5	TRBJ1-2	CASSSKDRGLNYGYTF
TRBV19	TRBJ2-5	CASTPRGGQWETQYF
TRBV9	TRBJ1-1	CASSVANRGLGEAFF
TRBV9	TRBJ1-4	CASSVARTQGTNEKLFF
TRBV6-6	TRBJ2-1	CAIQAAGVRYNEQFF
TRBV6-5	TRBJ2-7	CASSYGQGGYEQYF
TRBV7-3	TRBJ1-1	CASSPTLDSEAFF
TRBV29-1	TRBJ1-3	CSVGRWGLWTSGNTIYF
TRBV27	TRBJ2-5	CASSTRTSGRYETQYF